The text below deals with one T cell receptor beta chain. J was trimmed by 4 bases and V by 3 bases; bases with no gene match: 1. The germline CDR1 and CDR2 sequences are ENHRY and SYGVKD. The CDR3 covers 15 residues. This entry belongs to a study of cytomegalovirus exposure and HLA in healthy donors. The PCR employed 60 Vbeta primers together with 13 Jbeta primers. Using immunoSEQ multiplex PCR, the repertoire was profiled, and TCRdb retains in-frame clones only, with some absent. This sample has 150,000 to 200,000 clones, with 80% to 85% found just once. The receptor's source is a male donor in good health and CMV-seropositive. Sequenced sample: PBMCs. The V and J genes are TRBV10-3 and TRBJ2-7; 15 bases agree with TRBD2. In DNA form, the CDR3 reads TGTGCCATCAGTGAAGGACTAGCGGGAGGGTACGAGCAGTACTTC. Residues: CAISEGLAGGYEQYF.